What follows are 23 T cell receptor beta chains derived from one specimen sequenced in a study of blood T cells in healthy people across ages. PCR was performed a second time for about 7 to 12 cycles using a sample-barcoded 5' primer and a J-beta primer mix. TCRdb analysed the 5' RACE reads with MiXCR anew, one entry per CDR3 protein. This sample carries 1,500,000 or so distinct CDR3 sequences, approximately 63% of them seen once, and the ten largest clones take more than 6%. Sequenced material: blood. All receptors come from a man aged 18 to 29 in good health.

The rearrangement joins TRBV6-2 or TRBV6-3 to TRBJ2-3; 7 positions agree with TRBD2. CDR3 length: 17 amino acids. V lost 0 bases to trimming and J lost 4 bases; unmatched junction nucleotides: 10. CDR1 and CDR2 (germline): MNHEY, SVGEGT. The CDR3 region is CASSYSRASGKPDTQYF. CDR3 DNA sequence: TGTGCCAGCAGTTACTCGAGGGCTAGCGGAAAGCCAGATACGCAGTATTTT.

This chain links TRBV20-1 with TRBJ1-6; D is possibly TRBD1 (5 bases). V was trimmed by 8 bases and J by 7 bases, leaving 18 bases between them. There are 14 residues in the CDR3. CDR1 and CDR2 from the germline V gene are DFQATT and SNEGSKA (reference sequence). The CDR3 spells CSSGTRGRNSPLHF. CDR3 coding DNA: TGCAGTTCCGGGACGCGAGGGAGGAATTCACCCCTCCACTTT.

The chain couples TRBV9 to TRBJ1-2; TRBD1 matches 7 bases. CDR1 is SGDLS, CDR2 YYNGEE, per germline. This CDR3 spans 14 amino acids. Trimming cost V 3 bases and J 6 bases; bases outside gene matches: 8. Written as DNA, the CDR3 is TGTGCCAGCAGCGGAACCGGGACAGTCGATGGCTACACCTTC. Amino acids: CASSGTGTVDGYTF.

The V and J genes are TRBV4-1 and TRBJ2-3; TRBD2 aligns across 10 bases. Trimming took 5 bases from V and 2 from J; bases not matched to a gene: 10. This CDR3 has 17 amino acids. Germline assignment: CDR1 MGHRA and CDR2 YSYEKL. The CDR3 region is CASSAPALAGYTDTQYF. The CDR3 bases are TGCGCCAGCAGCGCCCCCGCACTAGCGGGGTACACAGATACGCAGTATTTT.

This chain joins TRBV20-1 and TRBJ1-6, with D uncertain. V lost 4 bases, J lost 0 bases, and 13 bases lay in between. In germline, CDR1 is DFQATT, CDR2 SNEGSKA (reference sequence). The CDR3 runs to 16 residues. The DNA for the CDR3 is TGCAGTGCTACCTTCGCCCGGTTCTCCTATAATTCACCCCTCCACTTT. Translation: CSATFARFSYNSPLHF.

V is TRBV4-1 and J is TRBJ2-7; a possible D gene is TRBD2 (6 bases). Germline V gene data show CDR1 as MGHRA and CDR2 as YSYEKL. V was cut by 0 bases and J by 3 bases, with 21 bases left in between. CDR3 size: 18 residues. The CDR3 DNA reads as TGCGCCAGCAGCCAAGACACATCGGCTAGCGAGATGAACTACGAGCAGTACTTC. Protein product: CASSQDTSASEMNYEQYF.

V is TRBV7-9 and J is TRBJ2-7; D is perhaps TRBD1 (6 bases). V shed 4 bases and J shed 1 base, with 14 bases lying between them. The CDR3 extends over 15 amino acids. The germline V gene has CDR1 SEHNR and CDR2 FQNEAQ (reference sequence). CDR3 nucleotides: TGTGCCAGCAGCTCGACCCGGGACAAATCCTACGAGCAGTACTTC. Protein sequence: CASSSTRDKSYEQYF.

The V and J genes are TRBV27 and TRBJ2-2, with a tentative D call TRBD2 (6 bases). The V and J ends lost 3 bases and 7 bases respectively, with 12 bases between them. The CDR3 consists of 14 residues. From germline, CDR1 is MNHEY and CDR2 SMNVEV (reference sequence). The CDR3 DNA reads as TGTGCCAGCAGTTTGGAGGGAATAGGCGGGGAGCTGTTTTTT. Amino acid sequence: CASSLEGIGGELFF.

The chain recombines TRBV20-1 with TRBJ2-7, with D possibly being TRBD2 (6 bases). Germline CDR1 is DFQATT and CDR2 is SNEGSKA (reference sequence). The V end lost 0 bases, the J end lost 0 bases, and 9 bases lay between the germline ends. This CDR3 is built from 14 residues. In DNA, the CDR3 is TGCAGTGCTAGAGATTGGGGGGTCTCCTACGAGCAGTACTTC. This translates into CSARDWGVSYEQYF.

The genes are TRBV29-1 and TRBJ2-1, with D possibly matching TRBD2 (6 bases). The germline V gene has CDR1 SQVTM and CDR2 ANQGSEA. CDR3 length: 14 amino acids. V dropped 4 bases and J dropped 2 bases, with 12 bases sitting between them. The CDR3 bases are TGCAGCGTTGTGCCTAGCGCAGCCTACAATGAGCAGTTCTTC. Encoded protein: CSVVPSAAYNEQFF.

This CDR3 reads CASSRLDIDGYTF. For the CDR3, the DNA is TGTGCCAGCAGTCGGTTGGATATTGATGGCTACACCTTC. The chain has TRBV7-9 and TRBJ1-2, with unresolved D. Germline lookup yields CDR1 SEHNR and CDR2 FQNEAQ (reference sequence). Trimming left V 6 bases short and J 6 bases short, with 14 bases between. This CDR3 is 13 amino acids long.

The rearrangement uses TRBV10-2 and TRBJ1-2; D is ambiguous. Germline loops: CDR1 WSHSY, CDR2 SAAADI. The CDR3 totals 18 residues. Trimming removed 3 bases from V and 0 bases from J, with 20 bases in between. The CDR3 DNA follows: TGCGCCAGCAGTGATACGAGAAGAGCAGACCCTTCTAACTATGGCTACACCTTC. Translating it yields CASSDTRRADPSNYGYTF.

This clonotype turned up a few times. The V and J genes are TRBV6-5 and TRBJ2-3; D gene ambiguous. The CDR3 has 14 amino acids. In germline, CDR1 is MNHEY, CDR2 SVGAGI. V lost 0 bases, J lost 5 bases, and 9 bases lay in between. The CDR3 loop is CASSYSGSGDTQYF. The DNA for the CDR3 is TGTGCCAGCAGTTACTCGGGTTCCGGAGATACGCAGTATTTT.

This rearrangement joins TRBV20-1 to TRBJ2-4; 9 bases align to TRBD2. TRBJ2-7 explains the end of the DNA better; the J call may be wrong. CDR3 size: 13 residues. Germline CDR1 and CDR2: DFQATT and SNEGSKA (reference sequence). CDR3 in amino acids: CSQTSGGDYEQYF. DNA of the CDR3: TGCAGCCAGACTAGCGGAGGGGACTACGAGCAGTACTTC.

Many counts were recorded for this clonotype. The J gene is TRBJ1-2, the V gene TRBV2; tentatively, D is TRBD1 (6 bases). V lost 9 bases and J lost 5, with 13 bases in between. CDR3 length equals 12 residues. Germline CDR1 and CDR2: SNHLY and FYNNEI. CDR3 DNA sequence: TGTGCCAGTGGATTTCAGGGGTATGGCTACACCTTC. It yields the protein CASGFQGYGYTF.

The chain joins TRBV29-1 to TRBJ2-5; 8 bases match TRBD2. V was clipped by 3 bases and J by 4 bases; unmatched bases: 19. The CDR3 covers 18 residues. CDR1 is SQVTM, CDR2 ANQGSEA, per germline. The CDR3 nucleotides are TGCAGCGTTGATGGGGCGGTAGCGGGGAGTGGAGGCGTAGAGACCCAGTACTTC. This gives the protein CSVDGAVAGSGGVETQYF. Using reference TRBV29-1 and TRBJ2-5 for the parts outside the CDR3, the full variable domain is SAVISQKPSRDICQRGTSLTIQCQVDSQVTMMFWYRQQPGQSLTLIATANQGSEATYESGFVIDKFPISRPNLTFSTLTVSNMSPEDSSIYLCSVDGAVAGSGGVETQYFGPGTRLLVL.

In its sample, this clonotype was seen once. The junction shows a germline mismatch at one end, possibly a read error. The chain joins TRBV20-1 to TRBJ2-7; possibly TRBD2 for D (6 bases). The CDR3 contains 16 residues. Germline V CDR1 and CDR2: DFQATT, SNEGSKA (reference sequence). CDR3 in DNA: TGCAGCGCTAGAGATCTGCGGGGTGGGCAGTCTTACGAGCAGTACTTC. Translated, it gives CSARDLRGGQSYEQYF.

This clonotype was recorded a few times. The rearrangement uses TRBV12-3 or TRBV12-4 and TRBJ1-6; D not resolved. V was clipped by 2 bases and J by 7 bases, with 15 bases between them. The CDR3 spans 16 residues. The CDR3 reads CASSLKFPDINSPLHF. CDR3 sequence (DNA): TGTGCCAGCAGTTTAAAATTTCCCGACATAAATTCACCCCTCCACTTT.

The V and J genes are TRBV12-3 or TRBV12-4 and TRBJ1-2, with D uncertain. The CDR3 spans 12 residues. Trimming took off 10 bases at V and 2 bases at J, with 11 bases between the two ends. CDR3 region: CANRLPNYGYTF. The CDR3 DNA reads as TGTGCCAATCGACTCCCCAACTATGGCTACACCTTC.

The chain carries TRBV10-3 and TRBJ2-1; unclear D gene. V dropped 3 bases and J dropped 7 bases, with 4 bases sitting between them. CDR1 and CDR2 from the germline V gene are ENHRY and SYGVKD. This CDR3 is built from 11 residues. CDR3 coding DNA: TGTGCCATCAGTGAACAGAATGAGCAGTTCTTC. Its protein product is CAISEQNEQFF.

This clonotype was observed a few times. The chain joins TRBV6-6 to TRBJ2-5, with no clear D. The V gene's germline CDR1 is MNHNY and CDR2 SVGAGI (reference sequence). Trimming took 1 base from V and 5 from J, leaving 14 bases between them. This CDR3 is built from 15 residues. CDR3 sequence: CASSYYTASGETQYF. The DNA of the CDR3 is TGTGCCAGCAGTTACTATACAGCCAGTGGGGAGACCCAGTACTTC.

This clonotype was picked up a small number of times. V is TRBV4-1 and J is TRBJ2-3; the D gene could be TRBD1 or TRBD2 (5 bases each). Trimming left V 4 bases short and J 5 bases short, with 10 bases between. The V gene's germline CDR1 is MGHRA and CDR2 YSYEKL. The CDR3 contains 13 residues. The CDR3 bases are TGCGCCAGCAGCCCCTTGGGGGAAGATACGCAGTATTTT. It translates to CASSPLGEDTQYF.

The rearrangement uses TRBV6-5 and TRBJ2-7, with D tentatively TRBD1 (6 bases). Deletions cut 4 bases from V and 3 bases from J, with 13 bases between. The CDR3 spans 14 residues. Germline loops: CDR1 MNHEY, CDR2 SVGAGI. The CDR3 coding sequence is TGTGCCAGCAGTTCACAGGGAAAAGGCTACGAGCAGTACTTC. Protein sequence: CASSSQGKGYEQYF.